This TCR beta chain derives from a study of T cell responses to AZD1222 COVID-19 vaccine. V shed 4 bases and J shed 2 bases, with 14 bases lying between them. In germline, CDR1 is KGHSH, CDR2 LQKENI. The CDR3 extends over 15 amino acids. Assay used: immunoSEQ multiplex PCR; TCRdb lists only in-frame clones, some missing. The sample lists 130,000 or so clones, approximately 85% seen once, with roughly 8.7% in the top ten. The chain combines TRBV18 with TRBJ1-1, with a possible D match to TRBD1 (6 bases). The sequencing here drew on peripheral blood, taken 28 days after the second dose of the MenACWY control vaccine. The origin of this receptor is an adult who received the MenACWY meningococcal vaccine as a control. CDR3 protein: CASSRSTGTNTEAFF. DNA for the CDR3: TGTGCCAGCTCACGATCTACGGGGACAAACACTGAAGCTTTCTTT.